This T cell receptor delta chain is drawn from a study of gammadelta T cells in human blood. This CDR3 spans 15 amino acids. Looked up from germline, CDR1 is NSMFDY and CDR2 is ISSIKDK. TCRdb re-called the RT-PCR reads with CATT. Of about 1,700 delta-chain clones in the sample, around 7% were seen once. About this clone: A far larger clone differs by one base, so this is likely a read error.

Sequenced sample: non-Vgamma9Vdelta2 gamma-delta T cells from fetal blood. The chain couples TRAV29/DV5 to TRDJ2, with 12 nucleotides matching TRDD3. The sequence derives from a human fetus. In DNA form, the CDR3 reads TGTGCAGCAAGTACTGGGGGATACTTGACAGCACAACACTTCTTT. This encodes CAASTGGYLTAQHFF.